The 20 T cell receptor beta chains reported below all come from one sample, sequenced in a study of regulatory T cells in long-lasting Graves disease. The authors built TCR beta libraries using iRepertoire HTBI primers and Arm-PCR of CDR3 regions. TCRdb used MiXCR to reprocess the multiplex PCR reads, holding one entry per CDR3 protein. The table has around 480,000 distinct CDR3 sequences, 15% to 20% seen once. The time point here: newly diagnosed GD, antithyroid drugs for less than 3 months. After RNA was extracted from PBMCs, the TCR library was made from it. The same data also contributed to another study, on T cells in Graves' hyperthyroidism and ophthalmopathy.

The sample consisted of peripheral blood mononuclear cells (PBMCs), taken at new diagnosis, from a patient treated with antithyroid drugs. The receptor source for this set is a woman aged 35-65 years with Graves disease.

The V and J genes are TRBV2 and TRBJ2-6; possible D gene TRBD2, 6 bases. Trimming shortened V by 5 bases and J by 0 bases, and 14 bases separated the two germline ends. CDR1 is SNHLY, CDR2 FYNNEI, per germline. The CDR3 loop spans 17 amino acids. CDR3 DNA: TGTGCCAGCAGTCTATCGGGACTGACCTCTGGGGCCAACGTCCTGACTTTC. Translation gives CASSLSGLTSGANVLTF.

This clonotype was picked up a small number of times. Here the CDR3 reads CSARETGGLNTEAFF. CDR3 DNA: TGCAGTGCTAGAGAGACGGGGGGTTTGAACACTGAAGCTTTCTTT. The genes are TRBV20-1 and TRBJ1-1; a possible D gene is TRBD1 (5 bases). Germline V gene lookup returns CDR1 DFQATT and CDR2 SNEGSKA (reference sequence). Deletions cut 0 bases from V and 0 bases from J, with 11 bases between. CDR3 length equals 15 residues.

In its sample, this clonotype was seen once. The rearrangement links TRBV5-1 to TRBJ1-2; TRBD1 agrees at 7 bases. V lost 5 bases to trimming and J lost 2 bases; unmatched junction nucleotides: 9. CDR3 length: 15 amino acids. Germline V lookup: CDR1 SGHRS, CDR2 YFSETQ. The CDR3 loop reads CASRYDRAINYGYTF. CDR3 DNA: TGCGCCAGCAGATACGACAGGGCGATCAACTATGGCTACACCTTC.

This clonotype showed up just a few times. The chain uses TRBV6-1 and TRBJ1-1; 8 bases align to TRBD1. J was trimmed by 8 bases and V by 6 bases; bases with no gene match: 8. From germline, CDR1 is MNHNS and CDR2 SASEGT. This CDR3 is built from 13 residues. This chain's CDR3 is CASSAGGSGEAFF. For the CDR3, the DNA is TGTGCCAGCAGCGCAGGGGGCTCGGGCGAAGCTTTCTTT.

This rearrangement joins TRBV12-3 or TRBV12-4 to TRBJ2-3, with TRBD2 identical over 8 bases. J lost 8 bases, V lost 7 bases, and 14 bases had no gene match. The CDR3 covers 15 residues. DNA for the CDR3: TGTGCCAGCACCGGGGGGGCTAGCGGTACGGGTACGCAGTATTTT. This codes for CASTGGASGTGTQYF.

The V gene is TRBV28, the J gene TRBJ2-7, with D tentatively TRBD1 or TRBD2 (6 bases each). The V and J ends lost 7 bases and 7 bases respectively, with 11 bases between them. Germline V gene data show CDR1 as MDHEN and CDR2 as SYDVKM. This CDR3 has 11 residues. CDR3 nucleotide sequence: TGTGCCAGCATCAAGGGGGGTGAGCAGTACTTC. Its protein is CASIKGGEQYF.

The chain has TRBV6-1 and TRBJ1-1, with D unclear. The germline V and J ends were trimmed by 6 bases and 4 bases, with 9 bases remaining between them. Germline assignment: CDR1 MNHNS and CDR2 SASEGT. This CDR3 comprises 12 residues. The CDR3 loop is CASRWGSTEAFF. Written as DNA, the CDR3 is TGTGCCAGCAGGTGGGGTAGCACTGAAGCTTTCTTT.

The table lists this clonotype with a few counts. For the CDR3, the DNA is TGTGCCAGCAGCCTTAGGACACAGTTTAGAACCTACGAGCAGTACTTC. It codes for CASSLRTQFRTYEQYF. The rearrangement joins TRBV3-1 to TRBJ2-7; a weak D match, TRBD1 (5 bases). Trimming stripped 4 bases from V and 2 bases from J, with 18 bases between. The CDR3 consists of 16 residues. Germline CDR1 reads LGHDT; CDR2 reads YNNKEL (reference sequence).

This clonotype appeared a few times. The chain combines TRBV5-5 with TRBJ2-2; D is unclear. The CDR3 has 14 amino acids. CDR1 is SGHKS, CDR2 YYEKEE, per germline (reference sequence). The V end was cut by 2 bases, the J end by 5 bases, with 10 bases between. The CDR3 nucleotides are TGTGCCAGCAGCTTTAGTCCTGGAACCGGGGAGCTGTTTTTT. This sequence encodes CASSFSPGTGELFF.

J is TRBJ2-2 and V is TRBV27, with 9 bases identical to TRBD1. Germline CDR1 and CDR2: MNHEY and SMNVEV (reference sequence). J was trimmed by 11 bases and V by 3 bases; bases with no gene match: 13. The CDR3 contains 16 residues. In DNA, the CDR3 is TGTGCCAGCAGTTTTAGAACAGGGGGCGCCCTGGGAGAGCTGTTTTTT. It codes for CASSFRTGGALGELFF.

This clonotype was seen at least ten times. The chain couples TRBV2 to TRBJ2-3; 9 bases match TRBD2. The CDR3 contains 16 residues. The germline CDR1 and CDR2 sequences are SNHLY and FYNNEI. With V trimmed by 7 bases and J by 5 bases, 13 bases remained unmatched. The CDR3 DNA reads TGTGCCAGCACTCGAGGGGTAGCGGGGGCACAAGATACGCAGTATTTT. Translating it yields CASTRGVAGAQDTQYF.

Many counts were recorded for this clonotype. A junction end diverges from the germline sequence, so it may reflect a read error. The V and J genes are TRBV5-1 and TRBJ2-1, with D uncertain. Germline V CDR1 and CDR2: SGHRS, YFSETQ. CDR3 size: 12 residues. The CDR3 spells CASSLRDNEQFF. DNA for the CDR3: TGTGCCAGCAGCTTACGGGACAATGAGCAGTTCTTC. Filled out from reference TRBV5-1 and TRBJ2-1, the complete variable domain reads KAGVTQTPRYLIKTRGQQVTLSCSPISGHRSVSWYQQTPGQGLQFLFEYFSETQRNKGNFPGRFSGRQFSNSRSEMNVSTLELGDSALYLCASSLRDNEQFFGPGTRLTVL.

The chain recombines TRBV5-5 with TRBJ1-3; tentatively, D is TRBD1 (5 bases). There are 16 residues in the CDR3. V dropped 1 base and J dropped 0 bases, with 11 bases sitting between them. Germline lookup yields CDR1 SGHKS and CDR2 YYEKEE (reference sequence). Here the CDR3 DNA reads TGTGCCAGCAGCTTGTTGGGGGGACTCTCTGGAAACACCATATATTTT. As protein: CASSLLGGLSGNTIYF.

This clonotype appeared many times. This chain links TRBV6-1 with TRBJ1-4; a possible D gene is TRBD1 (5 bases). Germline values: CDR1 MNHNS, CDR2 SASEGT. The germline V and J ends were trimmed by 7 bases and 6 bases, with 18 bases remaining between them. CDR3 length: 15 amino acids. The CDR3 loop reads CASTNSGGLDEKLFF. DNA of the CDR3: TGTGCCAGCACCAACTCGGGGGGACTGGATGAAAAACTGTTTTTT.

This clonotype was seen many times. This chain links TRBV7-9 with TRBJ1-5; D possibly corresponds to TRBD1 (6 bases). This CDR3 has 16 amino acids. Trimming took off 4 bases at V and 3 bases at J, with 16 bases between the two ends. CDR1 and CDR2 (germline): SEHNR, FQNEAQ (reference sequence). CDR3 sequence (DNA): TGTGCCAGCAGCTCACAGGGAGTGTCGGCCAATCAGCCCCAGCATTTT. Translated, it gives CASSSQGVSANQPQHF.

The chain uses TRBV4-1 and TRBJ1-5; D is ambiguous. The CDR3 is 12 residues long. The V end lost 3 bases, the J end lost 9 bases, and 9 bases lay between the germline ends. CDR1 and CDR2 (germline): MGHRA, YSYEKL. The CDR3 region has the DNA TGCGCCAGCAGCCAGGTACACGGGCCCCAGCATTTT. It translates to CASSQVHGPQHF.

This clonotype was recorded many times. This rearrangement joins TRBV5-5 to TRBJ2-3; 7 nucleotides align to TRBD2. The CDR3 sequence is 14 residues long. V trimming: 1 base; J trimming: 7 bases; junction bases outside the gene matches: 6. From germline, CDR1 is SGHKS and CDR2 YYEKEE (reference sequence). The CDR3 here is CASSLFREGYTQYF. CDR3 DNA sequence: TGTGCCAGCAGCTTGTTCAGGGAGGGTTATACGCAGTATTTT.

On this clonotype itself: At one boundary the junction diverges from the germline segment, which might be a read error. The rearrangement uses TRBV27 and TRBJ2-1; D call uncertain. From germline, CDR1 is MNHEY and CDR2 SMNVEV (reference sequence). The CDR3 is made up of 15 amino acids. The CDR3 coding sequence is TGTGCCAGCAGTCTATCCGGGCCCCACCACAATGAGCAGTTCTTC. Translated, it gives CASSLSGPHHNEQFF.

With respect to this clonotype: A single base is all that separates this from a far larger clone, so a read error is likely. The conserved final phenylalanine or tryptophan is absent from the CDR3, which likely points to a read error. V and J are TRBV12-3 or TRBV12-4 and TRBJ2-1; D not resolved. The CDR3 is 11 amino acids. V was trimmed by 2 bases and J by 8 bases, leaving 4 bases between them. CDR3 coding DNA: TGTGCCAGCAGTTTATGGGATGAGCAGTTCCTC. Protein product: CASSLWDEQFL.

The rearrangement uses TRBV10-3 and TRBJ1-3; no clear D gene. The CDR3 contains 16 residues. Germline V gene sequence: CDR1 ENHRY, CDR2 SYGVKD. V lost 1 base to trimming and J lost 0 bases, with 10 bases between them. The CDR3 sequence is CAISEFDASSGNTIYF. In DNA, the CDR3 is TGTGCCATCAGTGAGTTCGACGCTAGCTCTGGAAACACCATATATTTT.